This T cell receptor beta chain was identified during a study of shared clonotypes between healthy human individuals. Assay used: immunoSEQ multiplex PCR; TCRdb lists only in-frame clones, some missing. The sample has a few million clones; around 93% are singletons. Cells designated naive CD8 were CD45RO-negative and were positively selected for CCR7, with terminally differentiated effector memory CD45RA+ cells excluded. Nashville, Tennessee was home to all donors, each a Caucasian adult. This receptor was taken from a man aged 18 to 29 in good health. Some clones in this sample may be carry-over from other donors' samples. Source material: naive CD8+ T cells from PBMCs.

The CDR3 is CASSLGGAPSTDTQYF. The CDR3 region has the DNA TGTGCCAGCAGCCTAGGTGGAGCGCCCAGCACAGATACGCAGTATTTT. This chain uses TRBV9 with TRBJ2-3; D is unresolved. Germline V gives CDR1 SGDLS, CDR2 YYNGEE. The CDR3 consists of 16 residues. V lost 4 bases and J 0 bases, leaving 15 bases between the germline ends.